The present entry profiles one TCR beta chain with its context. Its specificity is unknown. A second PCR, run for about 6 to 11 cycles, used a sample-barcoded 5' primer plus a J-beta primer mix. Each of the samples gave a minimum of 2.5 million paired-end reads that contained CDR3. TCRdb itself ran the 5' RACE reads through MiXCR, one entry per CDR3 protein. The sample shows 550,000 to 600,000 distinct CDR3 sequences, about 45% of them seen only once. V gave up 0 bases and J gave up 10 bases; unmatched junction bases: 5. This CDR3 has 14 residues. Germline CDR1 and CDR2: LGHNA and YSLEER. The data were obtained in a study of blood T cells in healthy people across ages. Study-level points and caveats: With age, beta diversity per million T cells declined roughly linearly, significantly by roughly 40.

The gene calls are TRBV4-3 and TRBJ1-1; TRBD1 matches at 10 bases. The sequence was collected from a man older than 75 in good health. The material sequenced was blood. The CDR3 region has the DNA TGCGCCAGCAGCCAAGACGGGGGGACAGGGGCAGCTTTCTTT. This gives the protein CASSQDGGTGAAFF.